Sequencing of this T cell receptor (beta chain) was carried out in a study of metastatic and nonmetastatic thyroid tumors. Study findings and constraints: The reported finding was significantly higher TCR beta diversity in malignant thyroid tumors relative to benign nodules, in blood and tumor.

Each patient came to thyroid surgery without any prior treatment (of any kind). TCRdb re-called the PCR reads with MiXCR. The sample carries 50,000 to 65,000 clones, about 4% recorded once. This clone was detected only a few times. What it recognizes is unknown. The TCR comes from a female donor with papillary thyroid cancer or a benign thyroid nodule (not recorded which). Some clones in this sample may be carry-over from other donors' samples. The sample was blood.

The CDR3 protein is CASSLGAGSTDTQYF. The CDR3 DNA reads TGCGCCAGCAGCTTGGGGGCTGGGAGCACAGATACGCAGTATTTT. The chain combines TRBV5-1 with TRBJ2-3; no clear D gene. Between the trimmed V and J ends, which lost 0 bases and 0 bases, there was a span of 8 bases. CDR1 is SGHRS and CDR2 is YFSETQ in the germline V gene. This CDR3 is built from 15 residues.